This T cell receptor beta chain derives from a study of T cell responses to AZD1222 COVID-19 vaccine. Study in general: Pooled in the analysis were second doses at about 4 or about 12 weeks. General study results and limits: Vaccine-associated CD4 TCRs spanned spike, dominant at 160-218 and 743-854. The donor cohort was predominantly white British with a female majority, and clonal diversity may have been underestimated.

V shed 3 bases and J shed 2 bases, with 6 bases lying between them. CDR3 length equals 13 residues. Germline V gene sequence: CDR1 SNHLY, CDR2 FYNNEI. Regarding this clone: What it binds is not known.

Clones were sequenced by immunoSEQ multiplex PCR, and TCRdb holds only the in-frame ones, with some missing. The repertoire includes approximately 100,000 clones, 85% to 90% of them detected once, and 1.4% sits in the top ten. The sequenced sample was peripheral blood, obtained on day 0 of AZD1222 vaccination. This sequence joins TRBV2 and TRBJ2-3; the D is unclear. This TCR was recovered from an adult in good health. For the CDR3, the DNA is TGTGCCAGCAGTGATGGCAACACAGATACGCAGTATTTT. Its translation: CASSDGNTDTQYF.